This T cell receptor beta chain was profiled in a study of OX40 agonist ivuxolimab in advanced cancers. Study-wide context: Patients received intravenous ivuxolimab every 2 weeks at 0.01 to 10 mg/kg. A mean age of around 60 years, range about 20 to 79, was recorded, and over 65% were male.

The table came from immunoSEQ multiplex PCR; TCRdb's copy has only in-frame clones and leaves some out. The table has 60,000 to 100,000 clones, 70% to 85% seen once; the top ten hold about 0.51%. Study-wide results and caveats: Both blood CD4+ and CD8+ T cells showed clonal growth by week 6 at 0.1 to 3.0 mg/kg. In general, CD8+ T cells held more expanded clones than CD4+ did, on average.

Only one count was recorded for this clone. The antigen remains undetermined. The sequencing here drew on CD4+ or CD8+ T cells sorted from blood, taken in a trial of the OX40 agonist ivuxolimab. The receptor's source is an adult with an advanced solid tumor such as melanoma, head and neck, liver or kidney cancer.

The DNA for the CDR3 is TGCGCCAGCAGCCCACTAGCGGGTTGGGCAGATACGCAGTATTTT. It codes for CASSPLAGWADTQYF. The gene calls are TRBV5-1 and TRBJ2-3, with 9 bases matching TRBD2. V gave up 4 bases and J gave up 4 bases; unmatched junction bases: 7. Per the germline V gene, CDR1 is SGHRS and CDR2 is YFSETQ. The CDR3 has 15 amino acids.